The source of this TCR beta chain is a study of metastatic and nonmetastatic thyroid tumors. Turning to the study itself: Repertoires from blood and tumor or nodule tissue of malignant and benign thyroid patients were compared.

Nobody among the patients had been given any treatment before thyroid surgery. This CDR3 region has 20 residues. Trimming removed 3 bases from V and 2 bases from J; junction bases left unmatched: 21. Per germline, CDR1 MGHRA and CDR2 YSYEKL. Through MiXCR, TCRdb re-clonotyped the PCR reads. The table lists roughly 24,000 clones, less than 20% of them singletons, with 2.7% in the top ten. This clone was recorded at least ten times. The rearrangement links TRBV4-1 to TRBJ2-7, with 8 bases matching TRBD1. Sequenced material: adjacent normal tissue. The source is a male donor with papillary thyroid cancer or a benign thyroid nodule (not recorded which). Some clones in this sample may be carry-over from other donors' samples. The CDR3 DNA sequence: TGCGCCAGCAGCCACCCCACCGGGGACAGGATTACAAGGTTAGCCTACGAGCAGTACGTC. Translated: CASSHPTGDRITRLAYEQYV.